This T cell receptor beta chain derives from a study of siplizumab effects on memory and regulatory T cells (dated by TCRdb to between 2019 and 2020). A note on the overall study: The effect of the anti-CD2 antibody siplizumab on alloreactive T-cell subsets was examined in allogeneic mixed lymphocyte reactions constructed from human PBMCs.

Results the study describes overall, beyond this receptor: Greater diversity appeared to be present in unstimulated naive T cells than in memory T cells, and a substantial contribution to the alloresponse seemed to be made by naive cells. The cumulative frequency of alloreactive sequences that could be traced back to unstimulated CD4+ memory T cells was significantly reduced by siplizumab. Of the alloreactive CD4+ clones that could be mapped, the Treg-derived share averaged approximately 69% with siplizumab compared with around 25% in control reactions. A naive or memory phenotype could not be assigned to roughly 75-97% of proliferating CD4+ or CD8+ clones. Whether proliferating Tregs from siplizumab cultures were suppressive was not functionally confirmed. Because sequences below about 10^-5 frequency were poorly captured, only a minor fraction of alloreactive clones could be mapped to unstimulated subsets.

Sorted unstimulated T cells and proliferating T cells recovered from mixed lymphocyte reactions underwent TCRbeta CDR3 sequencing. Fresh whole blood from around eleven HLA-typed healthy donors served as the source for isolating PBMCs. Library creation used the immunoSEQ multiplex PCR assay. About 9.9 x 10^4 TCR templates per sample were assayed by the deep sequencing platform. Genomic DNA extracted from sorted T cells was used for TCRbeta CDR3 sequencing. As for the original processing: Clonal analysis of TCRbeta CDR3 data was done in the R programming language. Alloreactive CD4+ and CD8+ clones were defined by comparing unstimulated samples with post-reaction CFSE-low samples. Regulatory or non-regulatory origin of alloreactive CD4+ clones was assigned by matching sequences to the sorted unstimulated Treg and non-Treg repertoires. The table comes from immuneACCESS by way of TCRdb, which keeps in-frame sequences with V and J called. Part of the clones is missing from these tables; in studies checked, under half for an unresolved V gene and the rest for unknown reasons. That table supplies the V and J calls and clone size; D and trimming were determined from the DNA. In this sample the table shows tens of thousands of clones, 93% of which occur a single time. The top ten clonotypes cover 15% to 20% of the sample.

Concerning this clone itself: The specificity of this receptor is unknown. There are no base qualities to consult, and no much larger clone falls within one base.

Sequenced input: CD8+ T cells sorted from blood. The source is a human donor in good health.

The DNA sequence is given as TGCAGCGTTGACCTGGGTGACAACTATGGCTACACCTTC. Translated, it gives CSVDLGDNYGYTF. The chain employs TRBV29-1 and TRBJ1-2; no confident D gene assignment can be made. The germline V gene gives CDR1 as SQVTM and CDR2 as ANQGSEA. The CDR3 numbers 13 residues from cysteine through phenylalanine. The entry retains the CDR3 DNA only, 39 bases that are in frame from base 1. V is cut by 3 bases and J by 2 bases, and the space between the germline ends is 10 bases. The full variable domain, with segments outside the CDR3 supplied by the reference TRBV29-1 and TRBJ1-2 proteins, appears as SAVISQKPSRDICQRGTSLTIQCQVDSQVTMMFWYRQQPGQSLTLIATANQGSEATYESGFVIDKFPISRPNLTFSTLTVSNMSPEDSSIYLCSVDLGDNYGYTFGSGTRLTVV.